Presented here are 28 T cell receptor beta chains from one specimen sequenced in a study of cytomegalovirus exposure and HLA in healthy donors. The PCR had 60 Vbeta and 13 Jbeta primers. Using immunoSEQ multiplex PCR, the repertoire was profiled, and TCRdb retains in-frame clones only, with some absent. The sample carries over 90,000 clones, 65% to 85% recorded once. Sequencing was performed on PBMCs. These receptors came from a woman in her seventies in good health and CMV-seropositive.

The chain links TRBV6-1 to TRBJ2-7; weak D call: TRBD2 (6 bases). Per germline, CDR1 MNHNS and CDR2 SASEGT. This CDR3 region has 13 residues. Trimming pared 7 bases from V and 3 bases from J, leaving 13 bases between. The CDR3 loop reads CASTAGPLYEQYF. In DNA form, the CDR3 reads TGTGCCAGCACAGCGGGCCCCCTCTACGAGCAGTACTTC.

The gene calls are TRBV6-6 and TRBJ1-5; 9 nucleotides line up with TRBD1. The V gene's germline CDR1 is MNHNY and CDR2 SVGAGI (reference sequence). CDR3 length equals 15 residues. Trimming cost V 6 bases and J 6 bases; bases outside gene matches: 9. The CDR3 bases are TGTGCCAGCAGGACCGATAGGACAGGGGTTCAGCCCCAGCATTTT. Amino acids: CASRTDRTGVQPQHF.

The chain has TRBV9 and TRBJ1-3; unclear D gene. The germline CDR1 and CDR2 sequences are SGDLS and YYNGEE. CDR3 length: 16 amino acids. Trimming shortened V by 0 bases and J by 2 bases, and 12 bases separated the two germline ends. CDR3 protein: CASSVDAAVAGNTIYF. The CDR3 coding sequence is TGTGCCAGCAGCGTAGACGCAGCGGTCGCTGGAAACACCATATATTTT.

J is TRBJ1-1 and V is TRBV19, with 9 bases lining up with TRBD1. With 7 bases clipped from V and 2 bases from J, the junction kept 2 bases outside the gene matches. CDR1 and CDR2 (germline): LNHDA, SQIVND (reference sequence). The CDR3 consists of 13 residues. CDR3 sequence (DNA): TGTGCCAGTAACAGGGGGCGAAACACTGAAGCTTTCTTT. Its translation: CASNRGRNTEAFF.

The chain joins TRBV5-1 to TRBJ2-3; a weak D match, TRBD1 (6 bases). Germline CDR1 and CDR2: SGHRS and YFSETQ. V lost 4 bases and J 0 bases, leaving 15 bases between the germline ends. This CDR3 contains 16 residues. The CDR3 region is CASSVTGTKSTDTQYF. For the CDR3, the DNA is TGCGCCAGCAGCGTAACCGGGACAAAAAGCACAGATACGCAGTATTTT.

This chain links TRBV19 with TRBJ2-5, with 8 bases matching TRBD1. The germline V gene has CDR1 LNHDA and CDR2 SQIVND (reference sequence). The CDR3 covers 15 residues. The J segment lost 2 bases and the V segment lost 3 bases, leaving 5 bases of the junction unmatched. The CDR3 spells CASSMRQGSQETQYF. As DNA, the CDR3 is TGTGCCAGTAGTATGAGACAGGGGTCACAAGAGACCCAGTACTTC.

The J gene is TRBJ1-4, the V gene TRBV5-1, with D perhaps matching TRBD1 (5 bases). Germline CDR1 reads SGHRS; CDR2 reads YFSETQ. The CDR3 covers 15 residues. V was clipped by 0 bases and J by 8 bases, with 14 bases between them. CDR3 nucleotides: TGCGCCAGCAGCTTGGGTCGGGGGTCGATGGAAAAACTGTTTTTT. Encoded protein: CASSLGRGSMEKLFF.

This chain connects TRBV11-2 to TRBJ2-3; TRBD1 matches at 7 bases. The germline gives CDR1 SGHAT, CDR2 FQNNGV. The CDR3 is 16 residues long. The ends lost 5 bases at V and 0 bases at J; junction bases unmatched: 8. This CDR3 is CASSLGQGVSTDTQYF. DNA of the CDR3: TGTGCCAGCAGCCTTGGTCAGGGGGTCAGCACAGATACGCAGTATTTT.

This chain links TRBV9 with TRBJ2-5; D is perhaps TRBD2 (5 bases). V was shortened by 3 bases and J by 0 bases, with 9 bases between the two germline ends. CDR1 SGDLS and CDR2 YYNGEE come from the germline V gene. This CDR3 spans 14 amino acids. This CDR3 is CASSAGTHQETQYF. The DNA for the CDR3 is TGTGCCAGCAGCGCGGGAACTCACCAAGAGACCCAGTACTTC.

The chain links TRBV5-4 to TRBJ2-3; D may be TRBD2 (5 bases). The germline gives CDR1 SGHNT, CDR2 YYREEE (reference sequence). The CDR3 is made up of 16 amino acids. Between the trimmed V and J ends, which lost 5 bases and 1 base, there was a span of 17 bases. In DNA, the CDR3 is TGTGCCAGCAGTTTAAGGACTGGACCGGGCACAGATACGCAGTATTTT. Its protein is CASSLRTGPGTDTQYF.

The V gene is TRBV11-2, the J gene TRBJ1-4; 10 nucleotides line up with TRBD1. Germline V gene data show CDR1 as SGHAT and CDR2 as FQNNGV. V lost 6 bases and J lost 7; bases outside the gene matches: 5. This CDR3 is built from 14 residues. Here the CDR3 reads CASSADRGSEKLFF. Written as DNA, the CDR3 is TGTGCCAGCAGTGCGGACAGGGGGAGTGAAAAACTGTTTTTT. Combining the CDR3 with reference TRBV11-2 and TRBJ1-4 gives the whole variable domain EAGVAQSPRYKIIEKRQSVAFWCNPISGHATLYWYQQILGQGPKLLIQFQNNGVVDDSQLPKDRFSAERLKGVDSTLKIQPAKLEDSAVYLCASSADRGSEKLFFGSGTQLSVL.

The J gene is TRBJ1-6, the V gene TRBV28, with D perhaps matching TRBD1 (5 bases). Trimming took off 6 bases at V and 0 bases at J, with 15 bases between the two ends. The CDR3 consists of 17 residues. Germline values: CDR1 MDHEN, CDR2 SYDVKM. CDR3 DNA: TGTGCCAGCAGGACCCCTACAGGTACCTCCTATAATTCACCCCTCCACTTT. Its translation is CASRTPTGTSYNSPLHF.

The rearrangement joins TRBV14 to TRBJ1-1, with D maybe TRBD1 (6 bases). V lost 3 bases to trimming and J lost 5 bases, with 25 bases between them. The CDR3 is 18 residues long. Germline lookup yields CDR1 SGHDN and CDR2 FVKESK. The CDR3 DNA reads TGTGCCAGCAGCCAGGAGGATACCAGGGGCTGGGCGTTAACTGAAGCTTTCTTT. Translating it yields CASSQEDTRGWALTEAFF. The whole variable domain, remainder taken from reference TRBV14 and TRBJ1-1, is EAGVTQFPSHSVIEKGQTVTLRCDPISGHDNLYWYRRVMGKEIKFLLHFVKESKQDESGMPNNRFLAERTGGTYSTLKVQPAELEDSGVYFCASSQEDTRGWALTEAFFGQGTRLTVV.

The chain is built from TRBV18 and TRBJ2-1; D is undetermined. CDR1 KGHSH and CDR2 LQKENI come from the germline V gene. Trimming pared 5 bases from V and 0 bases from J, leaving 11 bases between. CDR3 length: 15 amino acids. The CDR3 region has the DNA TGTGCCAGCTCATCAGCGTTGAGCTCCTACAATGAGCAGTTCTTC. Its protein product is CASSSALSSYNEQFF.

CDR3 loop: CASSSRDRGGNQPQHF. The CDR3 region has the DNA TGTGCCAGCAGCTCGCGAGACAGGGGTGGCAATCAGCCCCAGCATTTT. The chain joins TRBV7-2 to TRBJ1-5, with TRBD1 identical over 8 bases. CDR3 length: 16 amino acids. Germline CDR1 is SGHTA and CDR2 is FQGNSA. The V gene end was trimmed by 4 bases and the J gene end by 2 bases; junction bases not matched to a gene: 7. Supplemented by reference TRBV7-2 and TRBJ1-5, the full variable domain reads GAGVSQSPSNKVTEKGKDVELRCDPISGHTALYWYRQSLGQGLEFLIYFQGNSAPDKSGLPSDRFSAERTGGSVSTLTIQRTQQEDSAVYLCASSSRDRGGNQPQHFGDGTRLSIL.

The rearrangement links TRBV7-8 to TRBJ1-5; D not resolved. The length of the CDR3 is 19 residues. Germline CDR1 reads SGHVS; CDR2 reads FQNEAQ. Trimming shortened V by 4 bases and J by 0 bases, and 22 bases separated the two germline ends. This CDR3 is CASSSKLRPEPHSNQPQHF. The CDR3 DNA reads as TGTGCCAGCAGCTCTAAACTAAGGCCAGAACCTCATAGCAATCAGCCCCAGCATTTT.

The CDR3 loop is CSVGRTGTSTDTQYF. In DNA, the CDR3 is TGCAGCGTTGGGCGGACAGGGACTAGCACAGATACGCAGTATTTT. The chain carries TRBV29-1 and TRBJ2-3, with 8 bases lining up with TRBD1. Germline assignment: CDR1 SQVTM and CDR2 ANQGSEA. This CDR3 is 15 amino acids long. V shed 4 bases and J 0 bases; nucleotides not matched to a gene: 6.

This chain's CDR3 is CASSVDRGQGEKLFF. DNA of the CDR3: TGCGCCAGCAGCGTAGACAGGGGTCAGGGTGAAAAACTGTTTTTT. The chain couples TRBV5-1 to TRBJ1-4; 8 bases are a match to TRBD1. The J segment lost 7 bases and the V segment lost 4 bases, leaving 9 bases of the junction unmatched. CDR1 and CDR2 from the germline V gene are SGHRS and YFSETQ. The CDR3 runs 15 residues.

Notes on this clone: This sample includes further DNA sequences coding for the same CDR3. The rearrangement joins TRBV7-2 to TRBJ2-1; 9 bases are a match to TRBD1. Germline V gene sequence: CDR1 SGHTA, CDR2 FQGNSA. The CDR3 is 15 residues long. V was clipped by 5 bases and J by 8 bases; unmatched bases: 10. The chain's CDR3 is CASSKPGQGGDEQFF. CDR3 DNA sequence: TGTGCCAGCAGCAAGCCGGGACAGGGAGGCGATGAGCAGTTCTTC.

The chain joins TRBV2 to TRBJ1-2, with 9 bases identical to TRBD1. The CDR3 runs to 20 residues. Germline loops: CDR1 SNHLY, CDR2 FYNNEI. Germline trimming cut 2 bases from V and 8 bases from J; bases unmatched to any gene: 24. CDR3 nucleotide sequence: TGTGCCAGCAGTGAATCCCTTAAACCGTGGGACAGGGACCGTCCGGGCGGCTACACCTTC. Protein sequence: CASSESLKPWDRDRPGGYTF.

There are a few counts of this clone. The V and J genes are TRBV30 and TRBJ2-1, with TRBD2 identical over 13 bases. Germline CDR1 GTSNPN, CDR2 SVGIG (reference sequence). The J segment lost 6 bases and the V segment lost 5 bases, leaving 10 bases of the junction unmatched. The CDR3 is 16 amino acids. This CDR3 is CAWGLKLAGGANEQFF. CDR3 DNA sequence: TGTGCCTGGGGACTTAAACTAGCGGGAGGGGCCAATGAGCAGTTCTTC.

The V call is TRBV13, the J call TRBJ1-1, with D possibly TRBD1 on 5 matching bases. Trimming shortened V by 5 bases and J by 1 base, and 11 bases separated the two germline ends. The CDR3 loop spans 14 amino acids. Germline CDR1 and CDR2: PRHDT and FYEKMQ (reference sequence). CDR3: CASSLDSQNTEAFF. The CDR3 bases are TGTGCCAGCAGCCTCGACAGTCAGAACACTGAAGCTTTCTTT.

This chain links TRBV4-2 with TRBJ2-7; 9 bases match TRBD1. The CDR3 is 16 residues long. Unmatched junction bases numbered 5, after V lost 0 bases and J lost 2 bases. Germline-derived CDR1 and CDR2 are LGHNA and YNFKEQ. CDR3 region: CASSQEWRQGAYEQYF. In nucleotides, the CDR3 is TGTGCCAGCAGCCAAGAGTGGAGACAGGGGGCCTACGAGCAGTACTTC.

The chain has TRBV5-4 and TRBJ1-4; maybe TRBD1 (6 bases). The CDR3 is made up of 14 amino acids. Germline CDR1 is SGHNT and CDR2 is YYREEE (reference sequence). Trimming shortened V by 3 bases and J by 0 bases, and 6 bases separated the two germline ends. The CDR3 loop reads CASSWTATNEKLFF. The CDR3, as DNA: TGTGCCAGCAGCTGGACAGCAACTAATGAAAAACTGTTTTTT.

This clone was detected a few times. The chain uses TRBV5-1 and TRBJ2-7; TRBD2 matches 8 bases. The germline CDR1 and CDR2 sequences are SGHRS and YFSETQ. Trimming at V came to 0 bases and at J to 2 bases, leaving 13 bases not matched to a gene. The CDR3 is 18 amino acids. CDR3 loop: CASSLGIAGGSPTYEQYF. The CDR3 DNA is TGCGCCAGCAGCTTGGGGATTGCGGGGGGCTCCCCTACCTACGAGCAGTACTTC.

This rearrangement joins TRBV18 to TRBJ2-7, with TRBD2 as a possible D gene (6 bases). CDR1 and CDR2 from the germline V gene are KGHSH and LQKENI. Trimming removed 3 bases from V and 2 bases from J, with 20 bases in between. This CDR3 has 17 residues. CDR3 protein: CASSPGVSGNDAYEQYF. The CDR3 DNA reads as TGTGCCAGCTCACCTGGGGTTAGCGGTAACGATGCCTACGAGCAGTACTTC.

This clone was seen only a few times. The chain is built from TRBV7-3 and TRBJ1-1; TRBD1 might be the D (6 bases). There are 13 residues in the CDR3. Germline CDR1 is SGHTA and CDR2 is FQGTGA. Trimming pared 5 bases from V and 10 bases from J, leaving 17 bases between. This CDR3 reads CASSQTAGTRAFF. The CDR3, as DNA: TGTGCCAGCAGCCAAACTGCCGGGACAAGAGCTTTCTTT.

V gene TRBV14 combines with J gene TRBJ1-3; the D is unclear. V was shortened by 2 bases and J by 0 bases, with 5 bases between the two germline ends. From germline, CDR1 is SGHDN and CDR2 FVKESK. This CDR3 region has 14 residues. The DNA for the CDR3 is TGTGCCAGCAGCCAATACAACTCTGGAAACACCATATATTTT. Translating gives CASSQYNSGNTIYF. Using reference TRBV14 and TRBJ1-3 for the parts outside the CDR3, the full variable domain is EAGVTQFPSHSVIEKGQTVTLRCDPISGHDNLYWYRRVMGKEIKFLLHFVKESKQDESGMPNNRFLAERTGGTYSTLKVQPAELEDSGVYFCASSQYNSGNTIYFGEGSWLTVV.